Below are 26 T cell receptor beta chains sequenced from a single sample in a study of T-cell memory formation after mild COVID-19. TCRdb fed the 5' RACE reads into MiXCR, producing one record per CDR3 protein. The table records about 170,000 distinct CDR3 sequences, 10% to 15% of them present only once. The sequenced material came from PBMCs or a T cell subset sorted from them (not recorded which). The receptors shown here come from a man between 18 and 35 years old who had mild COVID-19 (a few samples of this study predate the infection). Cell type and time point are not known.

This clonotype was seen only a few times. The CDR3 loop reads CASSQPDSGGTDTQYF. The CDR3 DNA reads as TGTGCCAGCAGCCAGCCGGACAGCGGAGGCACAGATACGCAGTATTTT. The chain recombines TRBV4-2 with TRBJ2-3; possible D gene TRBD1, 6 bases. In germline, CDR1 is LGHNA, CDR2 YNFKEQ. V gave up 3 bases and J gave up 1 base, with 14 bases separating them. The CDR3 loop spans 16 amino acids.

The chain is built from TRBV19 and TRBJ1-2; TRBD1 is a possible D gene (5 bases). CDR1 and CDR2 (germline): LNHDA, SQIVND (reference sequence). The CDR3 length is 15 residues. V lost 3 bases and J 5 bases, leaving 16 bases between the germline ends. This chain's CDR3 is CASSIASGTAYGYTF. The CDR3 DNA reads TGTGCCAGTAGTATCGCCTCCGGGACGGCTTATGGCTACACCTTC. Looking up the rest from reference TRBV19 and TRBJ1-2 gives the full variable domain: DGGITQSPKYLFRKEGQNVTLSCEQNLNHDAMYWYRQDPGQGLRLIYYSQIVNDFQKGDIAEGYSVSREKKESFPLTVTSAQKNPTAFYLCASSIASGTAYGYTFGSGTRLTVV.

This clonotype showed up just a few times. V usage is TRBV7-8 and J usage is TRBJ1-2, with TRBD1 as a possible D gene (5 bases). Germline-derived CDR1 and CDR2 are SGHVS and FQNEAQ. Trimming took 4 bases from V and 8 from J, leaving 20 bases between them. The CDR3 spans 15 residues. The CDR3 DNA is TGTGCCAGCAGCTCCCTCTATGGGACTAAAGGCGGCTACACCTTC. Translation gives CASSSLYGTKGGYTF.

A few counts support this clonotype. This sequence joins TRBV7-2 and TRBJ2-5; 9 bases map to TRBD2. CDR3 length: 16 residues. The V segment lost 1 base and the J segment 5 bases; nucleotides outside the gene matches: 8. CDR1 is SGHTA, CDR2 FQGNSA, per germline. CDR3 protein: CASSLVGAGGFETQYF. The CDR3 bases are TGTGCCAGCAGCTTAGTGGGAGCGGGGGGCTTTGAGACCCAGTACTTC. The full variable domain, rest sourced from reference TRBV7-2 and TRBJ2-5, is GAGVSQSPSNKVTEKGKDVELRCDPISGHTALYWYRQSLGQGLEFLIYFQGNSAPDKSGLPSDRFSAERTGGSVSTLTIQRTQQEDSAVYLCASSLVGAGGFETQYFGPGTRLLVL.

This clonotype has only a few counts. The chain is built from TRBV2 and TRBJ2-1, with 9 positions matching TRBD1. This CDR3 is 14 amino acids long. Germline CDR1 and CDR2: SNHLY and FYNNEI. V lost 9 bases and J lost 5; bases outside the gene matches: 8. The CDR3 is CASNRDRVNNEQFF. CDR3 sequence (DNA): TGTGCCAGTAACCGGGACAGGGTGAACAATGAGCAGTTCTTC.

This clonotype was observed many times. CDR3 coding DNA: TGTGCCAGCAGCTTATGGGCAGATCAGCCCCAGCATTTT. It yields the protein CASSLWADQPQHF. This sequence joins TRBV7-9 and TRBJ1-5, with D hard to call. The CDR3 is made up of 13 amino acids. CDR1 is SEHNR and CDR2 is FQNEAQ in the germline V gene (reference sequence). The V end lost 2 bases, the J end lost 5 bases, and 7 bases lay between the germline ends.

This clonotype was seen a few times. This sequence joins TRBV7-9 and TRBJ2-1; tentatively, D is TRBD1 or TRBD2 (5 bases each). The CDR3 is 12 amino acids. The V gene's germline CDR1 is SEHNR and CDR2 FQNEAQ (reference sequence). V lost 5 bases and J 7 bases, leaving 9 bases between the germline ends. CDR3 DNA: TGTGCCAGCAGCCCATGGGGGAATGAGCAGTTCTTC. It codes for CASSPWGNEQFF.

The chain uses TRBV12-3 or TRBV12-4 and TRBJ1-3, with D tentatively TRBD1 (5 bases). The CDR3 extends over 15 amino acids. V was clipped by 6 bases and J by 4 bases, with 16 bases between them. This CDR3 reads CASRREGMYGNTIYF. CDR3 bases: TGTGCCAGCAGACGGGAGGGGATGTACGGAAACACCATATATTTT.

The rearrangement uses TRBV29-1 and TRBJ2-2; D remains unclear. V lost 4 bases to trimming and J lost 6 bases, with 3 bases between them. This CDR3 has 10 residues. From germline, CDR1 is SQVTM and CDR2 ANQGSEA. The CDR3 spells CSVGSGELFF. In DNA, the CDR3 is TGCAGCGTTGGGTCCGGGGAGCTGTTTTTT.

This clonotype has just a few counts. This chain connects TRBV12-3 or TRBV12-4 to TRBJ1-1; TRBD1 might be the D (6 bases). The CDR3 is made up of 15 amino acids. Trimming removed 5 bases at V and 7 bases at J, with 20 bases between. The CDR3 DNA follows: TGTGCCAGCAGTCCTACGGGGAGGGGGGGTCGTGAAGCTTTCTTT. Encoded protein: CASSPTGRGGREAFF.

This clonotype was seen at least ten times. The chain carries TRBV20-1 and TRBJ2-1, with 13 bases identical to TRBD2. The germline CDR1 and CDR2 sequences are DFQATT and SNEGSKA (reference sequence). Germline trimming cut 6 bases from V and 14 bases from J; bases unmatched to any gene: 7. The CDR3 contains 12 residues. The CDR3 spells CSAPTSGGSKFF. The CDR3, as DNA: TGCAGTGCACCGACTAGCGGGGGGTCTAAGTTCTTC.

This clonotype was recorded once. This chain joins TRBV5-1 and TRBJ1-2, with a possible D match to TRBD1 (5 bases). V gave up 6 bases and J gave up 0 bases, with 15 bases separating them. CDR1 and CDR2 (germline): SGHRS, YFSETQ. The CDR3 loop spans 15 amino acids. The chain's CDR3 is CASKSQGGPNYGYTF. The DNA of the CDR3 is TGCGCCAGCAAGTCCCAGGGAGGTCCTAACTATGGCTACACCTTC.

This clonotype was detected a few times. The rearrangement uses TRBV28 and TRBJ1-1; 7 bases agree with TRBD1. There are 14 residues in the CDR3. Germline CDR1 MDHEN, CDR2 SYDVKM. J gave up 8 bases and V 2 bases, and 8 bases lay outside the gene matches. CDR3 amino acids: CASSLGGDSEEAFF. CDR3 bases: TGTGCCAGCAGTTTAGGCGGGGACAGCGAGGAAGCTTTCTTT.

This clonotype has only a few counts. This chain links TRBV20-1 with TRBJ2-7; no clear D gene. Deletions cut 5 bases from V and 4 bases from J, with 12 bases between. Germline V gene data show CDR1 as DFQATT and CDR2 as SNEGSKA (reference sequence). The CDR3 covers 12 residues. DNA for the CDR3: TGCAGTGCTTCACGGCCTCCTTACGAGCAGTACTTC. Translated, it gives CSASRPPYEQYF.

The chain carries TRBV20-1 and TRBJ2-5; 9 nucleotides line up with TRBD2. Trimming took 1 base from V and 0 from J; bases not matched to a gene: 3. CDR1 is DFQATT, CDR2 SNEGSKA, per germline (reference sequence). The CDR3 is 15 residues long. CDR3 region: CSARVASGDQETQYF. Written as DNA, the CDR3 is TGCAGTGCTAGAGTCGCTAGCGGGGACCAAGAGACCCAGTACTTC.

CDR3 region: CASSSRGGLGNTIYF. The CDR3 DNA is TGTGCCAGCAGTTCACGGGGTGGTCTAGGAAACACCATATATTTT. The rearrangement uses TRBV25-1 and TRBJ1-3; D remains ambiguous. The CDR3 has 15 amino acids. Trimming left V 5 bases short and J 4 bases short, with 15 bases between. Germline CDR1 reads MGHDK; CDR2 reads SYGVNS.

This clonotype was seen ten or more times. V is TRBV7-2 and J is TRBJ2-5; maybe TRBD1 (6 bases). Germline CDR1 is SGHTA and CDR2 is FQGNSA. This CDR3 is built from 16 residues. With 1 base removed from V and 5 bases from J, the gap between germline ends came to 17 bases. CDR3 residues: CASSLGGTSRRETQYF. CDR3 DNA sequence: TGTGCCAGCAGCTTAGGTGGGACATCGAGGAGGGAGACCCAGTACTTC.

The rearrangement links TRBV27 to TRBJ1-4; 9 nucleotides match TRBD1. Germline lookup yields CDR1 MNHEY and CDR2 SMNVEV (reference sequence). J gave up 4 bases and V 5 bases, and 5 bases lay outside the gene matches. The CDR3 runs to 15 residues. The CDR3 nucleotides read TGTGCCAGCAGTCCATTGACAGGGGGTAATGAAAAACTGTTTTTT. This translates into CASSPLTGGNEKLFF.

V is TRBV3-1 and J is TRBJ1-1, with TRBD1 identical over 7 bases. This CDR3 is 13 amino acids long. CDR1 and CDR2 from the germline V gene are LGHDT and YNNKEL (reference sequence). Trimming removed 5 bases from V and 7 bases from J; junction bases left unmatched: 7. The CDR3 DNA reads TGTGCCAGCAGCGTTGAGGGGGCTTATGAAGCTTTCTTT. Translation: CASSVEGAYEAFF.

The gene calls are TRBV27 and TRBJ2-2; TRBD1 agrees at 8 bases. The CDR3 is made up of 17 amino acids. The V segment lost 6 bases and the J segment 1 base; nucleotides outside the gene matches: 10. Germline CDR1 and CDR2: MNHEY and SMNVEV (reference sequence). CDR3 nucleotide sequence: TGTGCCAGCAGCTGGAGTACCGGGACAGGGAACACCGGGGAGCTGTTTTTT. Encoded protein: CASSWSTGTGNTGELFF.

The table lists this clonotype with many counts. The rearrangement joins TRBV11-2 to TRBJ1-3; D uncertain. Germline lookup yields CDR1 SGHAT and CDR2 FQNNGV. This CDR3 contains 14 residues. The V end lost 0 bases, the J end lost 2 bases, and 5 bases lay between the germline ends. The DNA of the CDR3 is TGTGCCAGCAGCTTAGATAGGGCTGGAAACACCATATATTTT. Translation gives CASSLDRAGNTIYF.

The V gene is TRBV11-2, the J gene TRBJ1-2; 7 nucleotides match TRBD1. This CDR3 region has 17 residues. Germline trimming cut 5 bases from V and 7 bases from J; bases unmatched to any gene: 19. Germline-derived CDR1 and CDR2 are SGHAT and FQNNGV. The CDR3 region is CASSPHRQGVVQGGYTF. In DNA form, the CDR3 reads TGTGCCAGCAGCCCGCACCGCCAGGGGGTTGTTCAGGGTGGCTACACCTTC.

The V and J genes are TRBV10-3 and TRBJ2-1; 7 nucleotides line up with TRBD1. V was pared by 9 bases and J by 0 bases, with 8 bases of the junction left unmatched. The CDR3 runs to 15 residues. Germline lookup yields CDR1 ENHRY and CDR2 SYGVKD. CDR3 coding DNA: TGTGCCATTCAAAAATCAGGGGGCTCCTACAATGAGCAGTTCTTC. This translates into CAIQKSGGSYNEQFF.

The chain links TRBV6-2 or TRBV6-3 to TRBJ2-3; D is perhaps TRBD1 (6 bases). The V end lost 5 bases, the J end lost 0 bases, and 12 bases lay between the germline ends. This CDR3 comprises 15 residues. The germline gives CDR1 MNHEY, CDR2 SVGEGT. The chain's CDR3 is CASSHHRDSTDTQYF. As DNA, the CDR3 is TGTGCCAGCAGTCACCACAGGGATAGCACAGATACGCAGTATTTT.

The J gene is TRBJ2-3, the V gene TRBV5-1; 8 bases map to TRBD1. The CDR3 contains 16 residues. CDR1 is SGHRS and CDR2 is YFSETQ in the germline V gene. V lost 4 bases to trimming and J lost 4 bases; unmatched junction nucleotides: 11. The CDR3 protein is CASSPGGRNWADTQYF. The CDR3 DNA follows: TGCGCCAGCAGCCCAGGGGGCCGGAACTGGGCAGATACGCAGTATTTT.

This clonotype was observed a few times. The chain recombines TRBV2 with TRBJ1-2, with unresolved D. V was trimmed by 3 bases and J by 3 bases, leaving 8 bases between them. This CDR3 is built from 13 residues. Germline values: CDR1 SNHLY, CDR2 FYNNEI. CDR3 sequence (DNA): TGTGCCAGCAGTGATTCGGGGTACTATGGCTACACCTTC. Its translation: CASSDSGYYGYTF.